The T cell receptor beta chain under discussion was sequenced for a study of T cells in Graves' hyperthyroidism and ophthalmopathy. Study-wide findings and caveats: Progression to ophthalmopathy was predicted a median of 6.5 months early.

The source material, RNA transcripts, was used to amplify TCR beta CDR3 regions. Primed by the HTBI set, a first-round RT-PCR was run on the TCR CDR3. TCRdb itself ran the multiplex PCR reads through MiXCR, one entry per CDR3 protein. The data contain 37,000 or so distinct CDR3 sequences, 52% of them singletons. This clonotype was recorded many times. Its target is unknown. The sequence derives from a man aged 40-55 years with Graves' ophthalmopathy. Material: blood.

CDR3 residues: CSARRGVTANTEAFF. In nucleotides, the CDR3 is TGCAGTGCTAGGCGAGGGGTAACAGCGAACACTGAAGCTTTCTTT. The rearrangement uses TRBV20-1 and TRBJ1-1, with a tentative D call TRBD1 (5 bases). The CDR3 is 15 residues long. Germline values: CDR1 DFQATT, CDR2 SNEGSKA (reference sequence). The V and J ends lost 3 bases and 1 base respectively, with 15 bases between them.